Following are 32 T cell receptor beta chains from one sample sequenced in a study of a mutant IDH1 vaccine in newly diagnosed glioma. Produced via immunoSEQ multiplex PCR; TCRdb's table is partial and in-frame only. The sample yields about 51,000 clones, around 80% seen once. Time point defined: baseline, week 1 (first vaccination visit). The treatment here: pre-vaccination baseline after standard-of-care therapy. The sample consisted of PBMCs, taken from a glioma patient treated with radiotherapy, temozolomide or both. The receptors were gathered from a woman aged 40 to 50 with glioma.

The rearrangement uses TRBV7-9 and TRBJ1-2; unclear D gene. Trimming removed 4 bases at V and 4 bases at J, with 16 bases between. CDR1 and CDR2 from the germline V gene are SEHNR and FQNEAQ (reference sequence). The CDR3 has 15 residues. The CDR3 sequence: CASSSLGRSAYGYTF. Written as DNA, the CDR3 is TGTGCCAGCAGCTCCCTAGGGAGGTCTGCCTATGGCTACACCTTC.

This clone was seen a handful of times. The rearrangement links TRBV7-9 to TRBJ1-2; 7 bases map to TRBD1. The CDR3 runs 14 residues. V was clipped by 6 bases and J by 6 bases; unmatched bases: 10. Germline V gives CDR1 SEHNR, CDR2 FQNEAQ (reference sequence). Here the CDR3 DNA reads TGTGCCAGCAGGGTCGACAGGGCACGCCATGGCTACACCTTC. Residues: CASRVDRARHGYTF.

This chain links TRBV19 with TRBJ2-1, with D hard to call. The CDR3 runs to 15 residues. The germline CDR1 and CDR2 sequences are LNHDA and SQIVND (reference sequence). Trimming removed 2 bases from V and 4 bases from J, with 12 bases in between. DNA for the CDR3: TGTGCCAGTAGTATAACCAGGCCCTTATACAATGAGCAGTTCTTC. Translated, it gives CASSITRPLYNEQFF.

The chain employs TRBV4-1 and TRBJ1-1, with D possibly being TRBD1 (6 bases). Germline CDR1 MGHRA, CDR2 YSYEKL. Deletions cut 3 bases from V and 3 bases from J, with 11 bases between. The CDR3 totals 14 residues. This chain's CDR3 is CASSHYRVDTEAFF. In DNA form, the CDR3 reads TGCGCCAGCAGCCACTACAGGGTAGACACTGAAGCTTTCTTT.

CDR3 coding DNA: TGTGCCAGCAATCACGCGGCGGACAATGAGCAGTTCTTC. Amino acids: CASNHAADNEQFF. This chain joins TRBV7-9 and TRBJ2-1; no firm D call. V was pared by 7 bases and J by 5 bases, with 12 bases between. Germline V gene lookup returns CDR1 SEHNR and CDR2 FQNEAQ (reference sequence). The CDR3 is 13 amino acids.

This clone was detected only once. V and J are TRBV15 and TRBJ1-1; 7 bases match TRBD1. J was trimmed by 5 bases and V by 3 bases; bases with no gene match: 12. There are 16 residues in the CDR3. Germline-derived CDR1 and CDR2 are LNHNV and YYDKDF (reference sequence). CDR3 bases: TGTGCCACCAGCAGCGGCCAGACAGGGTCGGGAACTGAAGCTTTCTTT. Translating it yields CATSSGQTGSGTEAFF.

The V call is TRBV5-6, the J call TRBJ2-7, with D maybe TRBD1 (5 bases). V lost 1 base and J lost 6, with 14 bases in between. Germline loops: CDR1 SGHDT, CDR2 YYEEEE. This CDR3 comprises 14 residues. CDR3 DNA sequence: TGTGCCAGCAGCTTGTACGCCAGGGCAGCCGAGCAGTACTTC. It specifies CASSLYARAAEQYF.

The chain employs TRBV5-1 and TRBJ2-7, with 7 bases that match TRBD1. This CDR3 spans 15 amino acids. With 0 bases clipped from V and 7 bases from J, the junction kept 10 bases outside the gene matches. Germline CDR1 SGHRS, CDR2 YFSETQ. The CDR3 nucleotides are TGCGCCAGCAGCTTGGTTGGACAGGCCTACGATGAGCAGTACTTC. This sequence encodes CASSLVGQAYDEQYF.

This clone was found once. The gene calls are TRBV11-2 and TRBJ1-3; D remains ambiguous. CDR1 and CDR2 (germline): SGHAT, FQNNGV. Trimming removed 1 base from V and 4 bases from J, with 11 bases in between. This CDR3 is 15 amino acids long. The CDR3 loop reads CASSLGAQPGNTIYF. CDR3 DNA: TGTGCCAGCAGCTTAGGTGCGCAACCCGGAAACACCATATATTTT.

The rearrangement links TRBV20-1 to TRBJ2-1, with D unclear. Germline CDR1 reads DFQATT; CDR2 reads SNEGSKA (reference sequence). The CDR3 spans 10 residues. The germline V and J ends were trimmed by 5 bases and 9 bases, with 8 bases remaining between them. The CDR3 nucleotides are TGCAGTGCTCGGAACGGTGAGCAGTTCTTC. Translating gives CSARNGEQFF.

The gene calls are TRBV6-6 and TRBJ2-1; 10 bases are shared with TRBD2. Per germline, CDR1 MNHNY and CDR2 SVGAGI (reference sequence). The V gene end was trimmed by 6 bases and the J gene end by 6 bases; junction bases not matched to a gene: 8. There are 15 residues in the CDR3. CDR3: CASSLPSGGANEQFF. In DNA form, the CDR3 reads TGTGCCAGCAGCTTACCCAGCGGGGGGGCCAATGAGCAGTTCTTC.

The chain employs TRBV7-2 and TRBJ1-2; TRBD1 agrees at 11 bases. V trimming: 9 bases; J trimming: 6 bases; junction bases outside the gene matches: 12. The CDR3 has 15 amino acids. Germline V CDR1 and CDR2: SGHTA, FQGNSA. This CDR3 reads CASKNLDRGRDGYTF. In DNA, the CDR3 is TGTGCCAGTAAGAACTTGGACAGGGGGCGCGATGGCTACACCTTC.

This clone appeared once. The chain combines TRBV10-2 with TRBJ1-2; 10 positions agree with TRBD1. Germline V gene data show CDR1 as WSHSY and CDR2 as SAAADI. The V gene end was trimmed by 0 bases and the J gene end by 5 bases; junction bases not matched to a gene: 9. This CDR3 is 17 amino acids long. CDR3 nucleotide sequence: TGCGCCAGCAGTGAGTCGCGGGGGGGACAGGGGATTTATGGCTACACCTTC. As protein: CASSESRGGQGIYGYTF.

This clone was observed once. The gene calls are TRBV18 and TRBJ2-7; the D is unclear. Germline assignment: CDR1 KGHSH and CDR2 LQKENI. The V and J ends lost 0 bases and 5 bases respectively, with 11 bases between them. The CDR3 length is 14 residues. The CDR3 loop reads CASSPPGTAHEQYF. The DNA for the CDR3 is TGTGCCAGCTCACCACCGGGAACAGCCCACGAGCAGTACTTC.

There are a few counts of this clone. The rearrangement links TRBV5-4 to TRBJ1-1; 10 bases line up with TRBD1. The CDR3 spans 14 residues. V gave up 3 bases and J gave up 1 base; unmatched junction bases: 0. The germline V gene encodes CDR1 SGHNT and CDR2 YYREEE (reference sequence). As DNA, the CDR3 is TGTGCCAGCAGCTGGGACAGGGGGAACACTGAAGCTTTCTTT. Residues: CASSWDRGNTEAFF. The variable domain in full, with the rest retrieved from reference TRBV5-4 and TRBJ1-1, is ETGVTQSPTHLIKTRGQQVTLRCSSQSGHNTVSWYQQALGQGPQFIFQYYREEENGRGNFPPRFSGLQFPNYSSELNVNALELDDSALYLCASSWDRGNTEAFFGQGTRLTVV.

This chain connects TRBV21-1 to TRBJ1-2; TRBD1, the table's D call, lacks a check against the DNA. TRBV21-1 is a documented pseudogene. The CDR3 is 15 residues long. CDR3 sequence reads: CASSIRTGDNYGYTF. The CDR3 region has the DNA TGTGCCAGCAGCATTAGGACAGGGGATAACTATGGCTACACCTTC.

The gene calls are TRBV20-1 and TRBJ2-5; unclear D gene. With 6 bases removed from V and 5 bases from J, the gap between germline ends came to 10 bases. The CDR3 contains 11 residues. CDR1 and CDR2 (germline): DFQATT, SNEGSKA (reference sequence). CDR3 amino acids: CSAGWRETQYF. In DNA form, the CDR3 reads TGCAGTGCCGGATGGCGGGAGACCCAGTACTTC.

The J gene is TRBJ1-4, the V gene TRBV9; unclear D gene. Trimming removed 0 bases at V and 5 bases at J, with 11 bases between. CDR1 is SGDLS, CDR2 YYNGEE, per germline. The CDR3 covers 15 residues. The CDR3 nucleotides are TGTGCCAGCAGCGTAGGGGTGGACGGGAATGAAAAACTGTTTTTT. It codes for CASSVGVDGNEKLFF.

This rearrangement joins TRBV25-1 to TRBJ1-2; 10 bases map to TRBD1. The germline V gene encodes CDR1 MGHDK and CDR2 SYGVNS. CDR3 length equals 15 residues. Losses at the gene ends were 6 bases for V and 3 bases for J; bases not matched to a gene: 7. The CDR3 DNA sequence: TGTGCCAGCAGAAAAGACAGGGGGCTTGACTATGGCTACACCTTC. Protein sequence: CASRKDRGLDYGYTF.

For the CDR3, the DNA is TGCAGCACCGGGGGGGCCCCCTATGGCTACACCTTC. It yields the protein CSTGGAPYGYTF. The chain has TRBV29-1 and TRBJ1-2; perhaps TRBD1 as D (6 bases). Germline V gene data show CDR1 as SQVTM and CDR2 as ANQGSEA. Deletions cut 8 bases from V and 4 bases from J, with 14 bases between. The CDR3 covers 12 residues.

V and J are TRBV11-2 and TRBJ2-7; the D is unclear. Trimming pared 1 base from V and 0 bases from J, leaving 10 bases between. Germline assignment: CDR1 SGHAT and CDR2 FQNNGV. This CDR3 has 15 amino acids. CDR3 region: CASSLVLLTSYEQYF. CDR3 coding DNA: TGTGCCAGCAGCTTAGTTCTTTTAACCTCCTACGAGCAGTACTTC.

The chain is built from TRBV14 and TRBJ2-2; the D gene could be TRBD1 or TRBD2 (6 bases each). Trimming pared 6 bases from V and 4 bases from J, leaving 18 bases between. The CDR3 loop spans 16 amino acids. The germline gives CDR1 SGHDN, CDR2 FVKESK. This CDR3 is CASRGGSGGGTGELFF. CDR3 DNA sequence: TGTGCCAGCAGAGGGGGTTCCGGGGGAGGCACCGGGGAGCTGTTTTTT.

The chain has TRBV29-1 and TRBJ2-7, with D tentatively TRBD1 (6 bases). Per germline, CDR1 SQVTM and CDR2 ANQGSEA. V was cut by 6 bases and J by 3 bases, with 9 bases left in between. The CDR3 extends over 11 amino acids. DNA of the CDR3: TGCAGCGTGGCACAGGGCTACGAGCAGTACTTC. Translated: CSVAQGYEQYF.

Comments on this clone: This sample includes further DNA sequences coding for the same CDR3. The genes are TRBV19 and TRBJ1-5, with a weak D call TRBD1 (6 bases). Per germline, CDR1 LNHDA and CDR2 SQIVND (reference sequence). CDR3 length: 13 residues. V was trimmed by 8 bases and J by 2 bases, leaving 10 bases between them. The CDR3 reads CASGGGGNQPQHF. CDR3 bases: TGTGCCAGTGGGGGCGGGGGCAATCAGCCCCAGCATTTT.

The V and J genes are TRBV5-1 and TRBJ1-5; D not resolved. Germline assignment: CDR1 SGHRS and CDR2 YFSETQ. Deletions cut 4 bases from V and 5 bases from J, with 13 bases between. The CDR3 length is 14 residues. CDR3 nucleotides: TGCGCCAGCAGCAACGGACTAGGGCATCAGCCCCAGCATTTT. This codes for CASSNGLGHQPQHF. Based on the CDR3 plus reference TRBV5-1 and TRBJ1-5, the full variable domain is KAGVTQTPRYLIKTRGQQVTLSCSPISGHRSVSWYQQTPGQGLQFLFEYFSETQRNKGNFPGRFSGRQFSNSRSEMNVSTLELGDSALYLCASSNGLGHQPQHFGDGTRLSIL.

A single count supports this clone. The genes are TRBV9 and TRBJ1-2; D is unclear. Germline V gene sequence: CDR1 SGDLS, CDR2 YYNGEE. Trimming pared 3 bases from V and 0 bases from J, leaving 12 bases between. This CDR3 comprises 15 residues. CDR3 nucleotide sequence: TGTGCCAGCAGCGCCGACCTCCGGGCTAACTATGGCTACACCTTC. Amino acids: CASSADLRANYGYTF.

The chain has TRBV7-9 and TRBJ2-5, with D perhaps matching TRBD1 (5 bases). Germline V gene data show CDR1 as SEHNR and CDR2 as FQNEAQ (reference sequence). V shed 3 bases and J shed 5 bases, with 13 bases lying between them. There are 14 residues in the CDR3. CDR3 DNA sequence: TGTGCCAGCAGCTTGGGGCCAATACCCGAGACCCAGTACTTC. As protein: CASSLGPIPETQYF.

The chain uses TRBV10-3 and TRBJ1-5; D not certain. Germline V gives CDR1 ENHRY, CDR2 SYGVKD. V was shortened by 6 bases and J by 0 bases, with 6 bases between the two germline ends. The CDR3 has 13 amino acids. The CDR3 DNA sequence: TGTGCCATCAGGGGGAATAGCAATCAGCCCCAGCATTTT. Translated: CAIRGNSNQPQHF.

The chain links TRBV29-1 to TRBJ1-1, with TRBD1 as a possible D gene (6 bases). Germline V gene sequence: CDR1 SQVTM, CDR2 ANQGSEA. The CDR3 is 14 residues long. The germline V and J ends were trimmed by 1 base and 5 bases, with 14 bases remaining between them. CDR3 sequence (DNA): TGCAGCGTTGAAGGAGGAAAGAGGGGGACTGAAGCTTTCTTT. Its translation is CSVEGGKRGTEAFF. The full variable domain, rest sourced from reference TRBV29-1 and TRBJ1-1, is SAVISQKPSRDICQRGTSLTIQCQVDSQVTMMFWYRQQPGQSLTLIATANQGSEATYESGFVIDKFPISRPNLTFSTLTVSNMSPEDSSIYLCSVEGGKRGTEAFFGQGTRLTVV.

The chain joins TRBV4-3 to TRBJ1-1; D uncertain. The CDR3 contains 13 residues. The V end lost 2 bases, the J end lost 2 bases, and 6 bases lay between the germline ends. CDR1 and CDR2 from the germline V gene are LGHNA and YSLEER. The CDR3 sequence: CASSQRTNTEAFF. In DNA form, the CDR3 reads TGCGCCAGCAGCCAACGCACTAACACTGAAGCTTTCTTT.

The genes are TRBV5-4 and TRBJ2-5; a possible D gene is TRBD1 (5 bases). Germline V gene lookup returns CDR1 SGHNT and CDR2 YYREEE (reference sequence). V dropped 0 bases and J dropped 5 bases, with 11 bases sitting between them. The CDR3 runs to 14 residues. The DNA for the CDR3 is TGTGCCAGCAGCTTGGGACACCCAGGGGAGACCCAGTACTTC. Translating it yields CASSLGHPGETQYF. Using reference TRBV5-4 and TRBJ2-5 for the parts outside the CDR3, the full variable domain is ETGVTQSPTHLIKTRGQQVTLRCSSQSGHNTVSWYQQALGQGPQFIFQYYREEENGRGNFPPRFSGLQFPNYSSELNVNALELDDSALYLCASSLGHPGETQYFGPGTRLLVL.

This clone appeared once. This chain joins TRBV2 and TRBJ1-5; D is ambiguous. This CDR3 spans 13 amino acids. Trimming pared 2 bases from V and 4 bases from J, leaving 6 bases between. Germline V lookup: CDR1 SNHLY, CDR2 FYNNEI. CDR3 sequence (DNA): TGTGCCAGCAGTGAACAGATGAATCAGCCCCAGCATTTT. Amino acid sequence: CASSEQMNQPQHF.